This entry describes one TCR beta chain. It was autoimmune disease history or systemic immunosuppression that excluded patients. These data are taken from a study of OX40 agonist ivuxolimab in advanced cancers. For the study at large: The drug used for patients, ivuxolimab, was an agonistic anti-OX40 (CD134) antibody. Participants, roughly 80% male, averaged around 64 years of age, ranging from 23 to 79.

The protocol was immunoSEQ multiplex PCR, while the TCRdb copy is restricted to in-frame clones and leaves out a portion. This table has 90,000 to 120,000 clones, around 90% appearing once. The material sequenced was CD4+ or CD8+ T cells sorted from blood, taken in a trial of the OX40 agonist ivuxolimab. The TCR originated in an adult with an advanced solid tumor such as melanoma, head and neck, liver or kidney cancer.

The CDR3 region is CASSLGAVSGEETQYF. The CDR3 bases are TGTGCCAGCAGCTTGGGTGCGGTAAGCGGGGAAGAGACCCAGTACTTC. The genes are TRBV5-4 and TRBJ2-5; 7 nucleotides match TRBD2. The J segment lost 3 bases and the V segment lost 0 bases, leaving 8 bases of the junction unmatched. Germline V gene sequence: CDR1 SGHNT, CDR2 YYREEE (reference sequence). This CDR3 has 16 residues.